These 9 T cell receptor beta chains were all obtained from the same sample, sequenced in a study of T cell repertoires in cytomegalovirus infection. TCRdb fed the reads into MiXCR, producing one record per CDR3 protein. Of fewer than 1,000,000 distinct CDR3 sequences in the sample, 31% were seen once. Antigens of these TCRs are unknown. The sample in question was cultured CD8+ T cells from PBMCs, obtained from culture after CMV antigen stimulation. The receptor source for this set is a human donor in good health (CMV status not recorded). Some clones in this sample may be carry-over from other donors' samples.

DNA of the CDR3: TGTGCCAGCAGTTTATGGGTTAGCGGGGGAGAGACCCAGTACTTC. Translated: CASSLWVSGGETQYF. The chain carries TRBV28 and TRBJ2-5; 9 bases match TRBD2. The CDR3 totals 15 residues. Germline values: CDR1 MDHEN, CDR2 SYDVKM. Germline trimming cut 0 bases from V and 4 bases from J; bases unmatched to any gene: 3.

The V call is TRBV15, the J call TRBJ2-7; D is uncertain. CDR1 LNHNV and CDR2 YYDKDF come from the germline V gene (reference sequence). V lost 1 base, J lost 5 bases, and 9 bases lay in between. This CDR3 spans 13 amino acids. The chain's CDR3 is CATSRASSDEQYF. CDR3 sequence (DNA): TGTGCCACCAGCAGAGCCTCTAGTGACGAGCAGTACTTC.

CDR3 loop: CASSEDRGMGEQYF. The CDR3 region has the DNA TGCGCCAGCAGTGAGGACAGGGGAATGGGCGAGCAGTACTTC. The chain is built from TRBV10-1 and TRBJ2-7; 8 bases map to TRBD1. Germline CDR1 reads WNHNN; CDR2 reads SYGVQD (reference sequence). The CDR3 runs 14 residues. Trimming removed 2 bases from V and 6 bases from J; junction bases left unmatched: 6.

This clonotype came up many times. V is TRBV5-6 and J is TRBJ2-7; no clear D gene. V lost 3 bases and J 2 bases, leaving 6 bases between the germline ends. The germline V gene has CDR1 SGHDT and CDR2 YYEEEE. The CDR3 covers 12 residues. The CDR3 nucleotides are TGTGCCAGCAGCTATGTTACCTACGAGCAGTACTTC. Translated, it gives CASSYVTYEQYF.

As for this clonotype: Germline and junction disagree at one end, which may indicate a read error. This rearrangement joins TRBV27 to TRBJ1-6; 7 nucleotides agree with TRBD1. Germline V lookup: CDR1 MNHEY, CDR2 SMNVEV (reference sequence). The CDR3 covers 17 residues. CDR3 sequence: CVSSPGGAYSYNSPLHF. In DNA, the CDR3 is TGTGTCAGCAGTCCAGGGGGAGCATACTCCTATAATTCACCCCTCCACTTT.

This sequence joins TRBV6-5 and TRBJ2-2; 7 nucleotides match TRBD1. CDR3 length equals 14 residues. V shed 7 bases, J shed 2 bases, and the junction held 4 bases outside the gene matches. CDR1 is MNHEY and CDR2 is SVGAGI in the germline V gene. CDR3 in amino acids: CASTDRFNTGELFF. The DNA of the CDR3 is TGTGCCAGCACGGACAGGTTTAACACCGGGGAGCTGTTTTTT.

The chain combines TRBV27 with TRBJ2-1; D not resolved. The V and J ends lost 2 bases and 6 bases respectively, with 5 bases between them. The length of the CDR3 is 12 residues. Germline loops: CDR1 MNHEY, CDR2 SMNVEV (reference sequence). The CDR3 protein is CASSLTTNEQFF. The CDR3 region has the DNA TGTGCCAGCAGTTTAACTACCAATGAGCAGTTCTTC.

This chain connects TRBV12-3 or TRBV12-4 to TRBJ1-2; no clear D gene. The ends were cut back, 0 bases at V and 7 bases at J, with 12 bases in the middle. The CDR3 consists of 14 residues. The DNA for the CDR3 is TGTGCCAGCAGTTTAGCGGTCGAAGGGTCTGGCTACACCTTC. This gives the protein CASSLAVEGSGYTF.

This chain uses TRBV20-1 with TRBJ1-2; a weak D match, TRBD1 (5 bases). Germline V gene data show CDR1 as DFQATT and CDR2 as SNEGSKA (reference sequence). This CDR3 is built from 17 residues. Trimming pared 0 bases from V and 8 bases from J, leaving 25 bases between. CDR3 nucleotides: TGCAGTGCTAGAGATCTTGACTGGAGCCCTCGGGGGGGAGGCTACACCTTC. Its translation: CSARDLDWSPRGGGYTF.